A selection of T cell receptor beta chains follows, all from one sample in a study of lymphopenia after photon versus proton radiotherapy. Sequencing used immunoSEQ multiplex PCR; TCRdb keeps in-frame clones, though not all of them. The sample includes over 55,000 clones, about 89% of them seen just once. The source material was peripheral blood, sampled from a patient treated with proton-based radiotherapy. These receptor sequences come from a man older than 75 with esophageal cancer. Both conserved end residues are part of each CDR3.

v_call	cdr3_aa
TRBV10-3	CAIRGAGLDEQYF
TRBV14	CASSQTGGAKQYF
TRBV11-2	CASSSRSGLAGGLTYEQYF
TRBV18	CASSPGQGYNEQFF
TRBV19	CASSIGADQETQYF
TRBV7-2	CASSLGLAGGTTDTQYF
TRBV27	CASRLLGPDEKLFF
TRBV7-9	CASSSLPGLAGDNEQFF
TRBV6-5	CASSYKTGNGYTF
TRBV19	CASSSSPVRGGYTF
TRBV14	CASSPGVFRETQYF
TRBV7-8	CASSGSWTSGANTGELFF
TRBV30	CAWKGHQDSIEQFF
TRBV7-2	CASSRTWTGYEKLFF
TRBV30	CAWEVGSSYNEQFF
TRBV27	CASTPRGTDTQYF
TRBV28	CASSGDNQPQHF